The clone carrying this TCR beta chain was detected only a few times. Its specificity is not known. The definition of stable Graves' hyperthyroidism was no ophthalmopathy progression within 18 months. This sample stems from a study of T cells in Graves' hyperthyroidism and ophthalmopathy. Findings and limits, study-wide: The blood repertoire included most of the expanded thyroid clonotypes above 0.001. In validation, the model predicted ophthalmopathy. These predictions came a median about 6.5 months before onset.

V was pared by 10 bases and J by 0 bases, with 8 bases of the junction left unmatched. The length of the CDR3 is 15 residues. RNA transcripts gave rise to amplified TCR beta CDR3 regions. In the first-round RT-PCR of the TCR CDR3, the HTBI primer set was used. One entry per CDR3 protein, called by TCRdb with MiXCR from the multiplex PCR reads. The table records hundreds of thousands of distinct CDR3 sequences, over 35% of them present only once. The sample was blood. The TCR comes from a man aged 18 to 30 with Graves' hyperthyroidism. V gene TRBV12-3 or TRBV12-4 combines with J gene TRBJ2-2; 7 bases align to TRBD1. The CDR3 sequence: CAIPFDRANTGELFF. The CDR3 DNA reads TGTGCCATTCCCTTCGACAGGGCGAACACCGGGGAGCTGTTTTTT.